The 21 T cell receptor beta chains reported below all come from one sample, sequenced in a study of neoadjuvant anti-PD-1 for oral cavity cancer. Assay: immunoSEQ multiplex PCR; the TCRdb copy retains only in-frame clones and omits some. The profile shows 15,000 or so clones, less than 75% of them singletons. The sequences come from PBMCs, collected before nivolumab (anti-PD-1) treatment. The receptors shown here come from a person aged 35-79 years with oral cavity squamous cell carcinoma.

V gene TRBV5-6 combines with J gene TRBJ1-1, with D perhaps TRBD1 (5 bases). The CDR3 is 12 amino acids. CDR1 SGHDT and CDR2 YYEEEE come from the germline V gene. V lost 0 bases, J lost 11 bases, and 11 bases lay in between. The DNA of the CDR3 is TGTGCCAGCAGCTTGGGGGGCGCGGGGGCTTTCTTT. This gives the protein CASSLGGAGAFF.

The V call is TRBV5-6, the J call TRBJ2-1; D is unclear. The V gene's germline CDR1 is SGHDT and CDR2 YYEEEE. V dropped 4 bases and J dropped 6 bases, with 8 bases sitting between them. CDR3 length: 12 amino acids. The CDR3, as DNA: TGTGCCAGCAGCCCGGACGCCAATGAGCAGTTCTTC. Translation: CASSPDANEQFF.

V gene TRBV2 combines with J gene TRBJ2-5, with 7 bases fitting TRBD2. CDR1 SNHLY and CDR2 FYNNEI come from the germline V gene. This CDR3 region has 13 residues. V lost 8 bases and J lost 5; bases outside the gene matches: 8. CDR3 sequence (DNA): TGTGCCAGCGAGCGGGATTTTCTTGAGACCCAGTACTTC. It yields the protein CASERDFLETQYF. Full variable domain (outside the CDR3, taken from reference TRBV2 and TRBJ2-5): EPEVTQTPSHQVTQMGQEVILRCVPISNHLYFYWYRQILGQKVEFLVSFYNNEISEKSEIFDDQFSVERPDGSNFTLKIRSTKLEDSAMYFCASERDFLETQYFGPGTRLLVL.

The gene calls are TRBV7-9 and TRBJ2-3, with 11 bases that match TRBD2. Per the germline V gene, CDR1 is SEHNR and CDR2 is FQNEAQ (reference sequence). CDR3 size: 15 residues. V trimming: 6 bases; J trimming: 2 bases; junction bases outside the gene matches: 4. The chain's CDR3 is CASRLTSGVTDTQYF. In nucleotides, the CDR3 is TGTGCCAGCAGGTTGACTAGCGGGGTCACAGATACGCAGTATTTT.

The gene calls are TRBV28 and TRBJ1-2, with D perhaps matching TRBD1 (5 bases). This CDR3 has 13 residues. Trimming stripped 3 bases from V and 3 bases from J, with 8 bases between. CDR1 is MDHEN and CDR2 is SYDVKM in the germline V gene. CDR3 coding DNA: TGTGCCAGCAGTTTCGTGGGGGACTATGGCTACACCTTC. It encodes CASSFVGDYGYTF.

This clone was seen only a few times. The chain links TRBV19 to TRBJ1-2, with 10 bases matching TRBD1. After removal of 5 bases from V and 4 bases from J, the junction contained 16 bases not matched to a gene. This CDR3 has 18 residues. Germline V gives CDR1 LNHDA, CDR2 SQIVND (reference sequence). The CDR3, as DNA: TGTGCCAGTAGTGCCCGACAGGGGGCGGCGAGAGAGAGCTATGGCTACACCTTC. It is translated as CASSARQGAARESYGYTF.

This clone was picked up one time. This chain uses TRBV7-8 with TRBJ2-2; TRBD1 might be the D (5 bases). The CDR3 has 14 amino acids. Germline V gives CDR1 SGHVS, CDR2 FQNEAQ. V lost 2 bases and J lost 5, with 9 bases in between. DNA of the CDR3: TGTGCCAGCAGCTTAACCGCAGGGACCGGGGAGCTGTTTTTT. This encodes CASSLTAGTGELFF.

This clone was counted between two and nine times. The chain is built from TRBV6-1 and TRBJ1-3; D is unresolved. Germline assignment: CDR1 MNHNS and CDR2 SASEGT. The CDR3 loop spans 16 amino acids. V was shortened by 1 base and J by 0 bases, with 10 bases between the two germline ends. CDR3: CASSEGIRLSGNTIYF. CDR3 nucleotide sequence: TGTGCCAGCAGTGAAGGGATTCGTCTCTCTGGAAACACCATATATTTT.

This clone was observed a few times. V is TRBV6-5 and J is TRBJ1-2, with TRBD1 matching over 8 bases. The CDR3 contains 16 residues. Germline V gene data show CDR1 as MNHEY and CDR2 as SVGAGI. Trimming at V came to 0 bases and at J to 6 bases, leaving 9 bases not matched to a gene. CDR3 in DNA: TGTGCCAGCAGTTACTCGTCCGGACAGGGATTCCATGGCTACACCTTC. Protein: CASSYSSGQGFHGYTF.

This clone was observed a handful of times. The genes are TRBV27 and TRBJ1-5, with 11 bases fitting TRBD1. The germline gives CDR1 MNHEY, CDR2 SMNVEV (reference sequence). The CDR3 is made up of 14 amino acids. V lost 6 bases, J lost 7 bases, and 5 bases stayed unmatched. CDR3: CASSTGTGGQPQHF. Written as DNA, the CDR3 is TGTGCCAGCAGCACGGGGACAGGGGGGCAGCCCCAGCATTTT.

This sequence joins TRBV19 and TRBJ2-7; TRBD1 matches at 9 bases. J lost 8 bases, V lost 8 bases, and 28 bases had no gene match. Germline-derived CDR1 and CDR2 are LNHDA and SQIVND (reference sequence). This CDR3 region has 19 residues. The CDR3 sequence: CASYRQSRSNGQGKFKQYF. CDR3 DNA sequence: TGTGCCAGTTATCGGCAGAGCCGGAGCAATGGACAGGGGAAGTTCAAGCAGTACTTC.

This sequence joins TRBV30 and TRBJ2-7; D is perhaps TRBD1 (6 bases). CDR1 GTSNPN and CDR2 SVGIG come from the germline V gene (reference sequence). This CDR3 has 17 amino acids. Trimming left V 4 bases short and J 3 bases short, with 25 bases between. The CDR3 DNA follows: TGTGCCTGGAAATCCCGGGACACCAGATATTCCCTCTACGAGCAGTACTTC. Protein: CAWKSRDTRYSLYEQYF.

This clone showed up just a few times. The CDR3 spells CASKPGTSRTTDTQYF. The CDR3 DNA follows: TGTGCCAGTAAACCGGGGACTAGCAGAACCACAGATACGCAGTATTTT. This chain uses TRBV19 with TRBJ2-3, with 9 bases lining up with TRBD2. The CDR3 has 16 amino acids. CDR1 is LNHDA and CDR2 is SQIVND in the germline V gene (reference sequence). Trimming at V came to 7 bases and at J to 2 bases, leaving 10 bases not matched to a gene.

The chain links TRBV2 to TRBJ2-7; 8 bases are a match to TRBD1. V dropped 6 bases and J dropped 3; count of bases not matched to a gene: 10. The germline gives CDR1 SNHLY, CDR2 FYNNEI. The CDR3 is made up of 15 amino acids. CDR3 region: CASSRAGTGGYEQYF. The CDR3 DNA follows: TGTGCCAGCAGCCGGGCAGGGACAGGAGGCTACGAGCAGTACTTC.

V usage is TRBV7-9 and J usage is TRBJ1-2; no reliable D call. V was cut by 9 bases and J by 3 bases, with 11 bases left in between. The CDR3 totals 12 residues. Germline CDR1 SEHNR, CDR2 FQNEAQ (reference sequence). For the CDR3, the DNA is TGTGCCAGTCAACTTGGGGACTATGGCTACACCTTC. This translates into CASQLGDYGYTF.

This chain joins TRBV4-1 and TRBJ2-4; 13 bases match TRBD2. Germline CDR1 reads MGHRA; CDR2 reads YSYEKL. The CDR3 loop spans 18 amino acids. The V segment lost 4 bases and the J segment 0 bases; nucleotides outside the gene matches: 6. The CDR3: CASSPRLAGGLAKNIQYF. In DNA form, the CDR3 reads TGCGCCAGCAGCCCCCGACTAGCGGGGGGCCTAGCCAAAAACATTCAGTACTTC.

The chain is built from TRBV6-5 and TRBJ2-5; the D gene is possibly TRBD1 (6 bases). Trimming took off 6 bases at V and 5 bases at J, with 19 bases between the two ends. Germline V gene sequence: CDR1 MNHEY, CDR2 SVGAGI. The CDR3 contains 15 residues. CDR3: CASRPDRLLGETQYF. In DNA form, the CDR3 reads TGTGCCAGCAGACCAGACAGGCTGTTGGGGGAGACCCAGTACTTC.

This chain connects TRBV19 to TRBJ2-2; TRBD2 might be the D (5 bases). Germline CDR1 is LNHDA and CDR2 is SQIVND (reference sequence). The ends were cut back, 4 bases at V and 4 bases at J, with 13 bases in the middle. The CDR3 has 15 amino acids. Written as DNA, the CDR3 is TGTGCCAGTAGTACCTCCGGGATCACCACCGGGGAGCTGTTTTTT. It codes for CASSTSGITTGELFF. Based on the CDR3 plus reference TRBV19 and TRBJ2-2, the full variable domain is DGGITQSPKYLFRKEGQNVTLSCEQNLNHDAMYWYRQDPGQGLRLIYYSQIVNDFQKGDIAEGYSVSREKKESFPLTVTSAQKNPTAFYLCASSTSGITTGELFFGEGSRLTVL.

This clone was seen a handful of times. The chain combines TRBV7-6 with TRBJ2-7, with 8 bases lining up with TRBD1. CDR1 is SGHVS, CDR2 FNYEAQ, per germline. V shed 5 bases, J shed 4 bases, and the junction held 7 bases outside the gene matches. This CDR3 is 14 amino acids long. DNA for the CDR3: TGTGCCAGCAGCCGCGACAGGGGAGCTTACGAGCAGTACTTC. Encoded protein: CASSRDRGAYEQYF.

The chain joins TRBV2 to TRBJ1-1; D is undetermined. The V gene's germline CDR1 is SNHLY and CDR2 FYNNEI. The germline V and J ends were trimmed by 2 bases and 5 bases, with 9 bases remaining between them. This CDR3 is 13 amino acids long. CDR3 sequence: CASSEHTTTEAFF. The DNA for the CDR3 is TGTGCCAGCAGTGAACACACTACTACTGAAGCTTTCTTT.

V and J are TRBV7-2 and TRBJ1-5; unclear D gene. The germline gives CDR1 SGHTA, CDR2 FQGNSA. This CDR3 contains 16 residues. Trimming stripped 10 bases from V and 2 bases from J, with 21 bases between. The CDR3, as DNA: TGTGCCACCCCCCACAGAGGCTATACTGGCAATCAGCCCCAGCATTTT. This sequence encodes CATPHRGYTGNQPQHF.